The rows below give T cell receptor beta chains drawn from one sample of a study of blood T cell repertoires in COVID-19. TCRdb's copy holds only in-frame clones and misses some; the assay was immunoSEQ multiplex PCR. This sample carries about 220,000 clones, 88% of them seen once, and the ten largest clones take roughly 2.6%. The sequenced sample was PBMCs or T cells enriched from blood (not recorded which). These receptors came from a woman aged 25 to 39 who had recovered from COVID-19. Each CDR3 is given with its conserved first and last residue. The listing skips clone size in some rows; elsewhere it reads once, few, many or a size class.

clone_size j_call v_call cdr3_aa
. TRBJ1-2 TRBV7-8 CASSLAAGSGYTF
. TRBJ1-1 TRBV19 CASSTNGRGLNTEAFF
. TRBJ2-2 TRBV2 CASSRLYTGELFF
. TRBJ1-2 TRBV25-1 CASSLTGAYGYTF
. TRBJ1-1 TRBV4-1 CASSRGQGRTEAFF
. TRBJ1-2 TRBV9 CASSALGTGHYGYTF
. TRBJ1-1 TRBV7-2 CASSLDPTGARTEAFF
. TRBJ1-5 TRBV10-2 CASSEGDRNNQPQHF
. TRBJ1-6 TRBV5-6 CASSLNRDRGNSPLHF
. TRBJ1-2 TRBV10-3 CAISGPGVNYGYTF
. TRBJ2-3 TRBV7-2 CASSLGFGEGSDTQYF
. TRBJ2-3 TRBV4-1 CASSQAAGGPVGDTQYF
few TRBJ1-2 TRBV2 CASSPEQGRYTF
. TRBJ2-2 TRBV6-6 CASTIRQGGELFF
. TRBJ1-2 TRBV12-3/TRBV12-4 CASRWDSHYTF
few TRBJ2-3 TRBV7-3 CASSFGSTDTQYF
. TRBJ2-5 TRBV5-1 CASSLRETQYF
once TRBJ2-7 TRBV7-9 CASSPGTGPYEQYF
. TRBJ2-1 TRBV25-1 CASSFWDRGDSEQFF
. TRBJ1-4 TRBV19 CASSIVGAANEKLFF
. TRBJ2-3 TRBV7-2 CASSLTGSTSSDTQYF
. TRBJ1-1 TRBV12-3/TRBV12-4 CASSDGGRLAFF
once TRBJ1-1 TRBV4-2 CASSQEKGGGGNTEAFF
. TRBJ1-1 TRBV29-1 CSAYRGGYTEAFF
. TRBJ2-1 TRBV2 CASTLGQNNEQFF